These 11 T cell receptor beta chains were all obtained from the same sample, sequenced in a study of tumor-infiltrating lymphocytes in primary liver carcinoma. Priming with a constant-region primer yielded TCR beta cDNA from about 450 ng total RNA. Libraries for TCR beta were built through three nested multiplex PCR rounds, which together made up a slightly modified ARM-PCR procedure. The study ran its first two PCR rounds for approximately 10 cycles each, using TRBV1-TRBV30 forward primers and a C-beta reverse primer. TCRdb re-called the multiplex PCR reads with MiXCR, one entry per CDR3 protein. This table holds some 110,000 distinct CDR3 sequences, 60% to 80% found once. The tissue used was unsorted bulk material of about 19-33 mg. RNA and DNA were co-extracted from it with the AllPrep DNA/RNA mini kit. Specimen: liver tumor tissue from sampling region 3. Stated subset: tumor region T3, left-lateral pole. Receptors were obtained from a woman in her sixties or seventies with primary liver carcinoma and hepatitis B virus infection.

This clonotype was counted a few times. The junction departs from germline at one end; a sequencing error may be responsible. The V and J genes are TRBV7-3 and TRBJ1-1, with 7 bases fitting TRBD1. The CDR3 is 16 amino acids. Germline lookup yields CDR1 SGHTA and CDR2 FQGTGA. In DNA, the CDR3 is TGTGCCAGCAGAAAAAACCCGACAGGGAGAATGGCTGAGGCTTTCTTT. Protein product: CASRKNPTGRMAEAFF.

The chain joins TRBV11-2 to TRBJ2-5, with a possible D match to TRBD2 (5 bases). The germline V gene has CDR1 SGHAT and CDR2 FQNNGV. Trimming pared 1 base from V and 11 bases from J, leaving 26 bases between. The CDR3 loop spans 17 amino acids. The CDR3 nucleotides read TGTGCCAGCAGCTTAGCAATGGGGAGAAGGAGCACAGATTCGCAGTACTTC. Protein product: CASSLAMGRRSTDSQYF.

The rearrangement links TRBV11-2 to TRBJ2-5, with D perhaps matching TRBD1 or TRBD2 (5 bases each). The length of the CDR3 is 12 residues. V shed 9 bases and J shed 5 bases, with 13 bases lying between them. The germline gives CDR1 SGHAT, CDR2 FQNNGV. The CDR3 region has the DNA TGTGCCAGAAGCCGAGGGGCTGAGACCCAGTACTTC. The encoded protein is CARSRGAETQYF.

The chain is built from TRBV11-3 and TRBJ2-1, with 7 bases aligning to TRBD2. V lost 7 bases, J lost 6 bases, and 12 bases stayed unmatched. Germline V gives CDR1 SGHNT, CDR2 YENEEA. This CDR3 spans 15 amino acids. CDR3 sequence reads: CASNFGGGPLNEQFF. CDR3 coding DNA: TGTGCCAGCAACTTTGGGGGAGGGCCCCTCAATGAGCAGTTCTTC.

For this clonotype: The junction departs from germline at one end; a sequencing error may be responsible. The V and J genes are TRBV11-2 and TRBJ2-4; tentatively, D is TRBD2 (7 bases). The CDR3 covers 13 residues. Germline values: CDR1 SGHAT, CDR2 FQNNGV. CDR3 in DNA: TGTGACAGCAGCTTAAGGGGAGGGGGCATTCAGTACTTC. Translation gives CDSSLRGGGIQYF.

This clonotype was observed a handful of times. This may be a read error, as it is one base from a much larger clone. The V gene is TRBV29-1, the J gene TRBJ2-1; a weak D match, TRBD2 (6 bases). The germline V and J ends were trimmed by 7 bases and 9 bases, with 22 bases remaining between them. CDR1 SQVTM and CDR2 ANQGSEA come from the germline V gene. The CDR3 runs 14 residues. The CDR3, as DNA: TGCAGCGAACTAGAACCGGGACTTCGCACTGAGCAGTTCTTC. Protein: CSELEPGLRTEQFF.

Details on this clonotype: The junction departs from germline at one end; a sequencing error may be responsible. This chain links TRBV11-3 with TRBJ1-1, with D possibly TRBD1 on 5 matching bases. In germline, CDR1 is SGHNT, CDR2 YENEEA. There are 15 residues in the CDR3. CDR3 DNA: TGTGTTAGCAGCCCCCCACGGGGCTTGAATACTGAAGCTTTCTTT. Encoded protein: CVSSPPRGLNTEAFF.

This clonotype turned up a few times. The rearrangement uses TRBV5-1 and TRBJ2-1; 11 bases match TRBD2. This CDR3 region has 15 residues. J gave up 5 bases and V 8 bases, and 9 bases lay outside the gene matches. The germline CDR1 and CDR2 sequences are SGHRS and YFSETQ. The CDR3 DNA reads TGCGCCAGTCTCCCCGTAGCGGGAGGGAACAATGAGCAGTTCTTC. Protein: CASLPVAGGNNEQFF.

This clonotype was found once. This CDR3 is missing its conserved last phenylalanine or tryptophan, likely due to a read error. The genes are TRBV6-5 and TRBJ1-5, with unresolved D. CDR3 length: 14 amino acids. CDR1 and CDR2 (germline): MNHEY, SVGAGI. The CDR3 bases are TGTGCAAGCAGTCTCGGGGTAACCAATCAGCCCCAGCATTCA. This translates into CASSLGVTNQPQHS.

As regards this clonotype: A much bigger clone sits one base away, suggesting this may be a read error. The chain uses TRBV5-4 and TRBJ2-1; no firm D call. The CDR3 is 15 amino acids. Germline V gene data show CDR1 as SGHNT and CDR2 as YYREEE (reference sequence). Trimming removed 2 bases at V and 5 bases at J, with 14 bases between. For the CDR3, the DNA is TGTGCCAGCAGCTTTGAAGGGATGCGCGACAATGAGCAGTTCTTC. Translating it yields CASSFEGMRDNEQFF. Combining the CDR3 with reference TRBV5-4 and TRBJ2-1 gives the whole variable domain ETGVTQSPTHLIKTRGQQVTLRCSSQSGHNTVSWYQQALGQGPQFIFQYYREEENGRGNFPPRFSGLQFPNYSSELNVNALELDDSALYLCASSFEGMRDNEQFFGPGTRLTVL.

The gene calls are TRBV12-3 or TRBV12-4 and TRBJ2-1, with 10 positions matching TRBD2. The ends lost 7 bases at V and 7 bases at J; junction bases unmatched: 10. The length of the CDR3 is 15 residues. CDR3 protein: CASNILAGKHNEQFF. Written as DNA, the CDR3 is TGTGCCAGCAACATACTAGCGGGAAAGCATAATGAGCAGTTCTTC.